A single sample is the source of the 24 T cell receptor beta chains below, sequenced in a study of T cells in Graves' hyperthyroidism and ophthalmopathy. Amplification of TCR beta CDR3 regions was performed using RNA transcripts as template. TCR CDR3 regions were first amplified by RT-PCR with HTBI primers. TCRdb called the multiplex PCR reads again in MiXCR, with one record for every CDR3 protein. Among roughly 170,000 distinct CDR3 sequences listed, around 8.9% were seen once. What was sequenced was blood. All receptors derive from a woman aged 18-30 years with Graves' hyperthyroidism that later progressed to Graves' ophthalmopathy.

In its sample, this clonotype was seen many times. J is TRBJ1-5 and V is TRBV27; possibly TRBD1 for D (5 bases). The germline V gene has CDR1 MNHEY and CDR2 SMNVEV (reference sequence). This CDR3 has 17 amino acids. Trimming pared 3 bases from V and 6 bases from J, leaving 21 bases between. This CDR3 is CASSLTNARGGSQPQHF. CDR3 nucleotides: TGTGCCAGCAGTTTGACTAATGCGCGGGGGGGGAGTCAGCCCCAGCATTTT.

This clonotype was recorded many times. V gene TRBV30 combines with J gene TRBJ1-1; D not certain. CDR3 size: 12 residues. Trimming pared 1 base from V and 0 bases from J, leaving 3 bases between. Per germline, CDR1 GTSNPN and CDR2 SVGIG (reference sequence). The CDR3 DNA is TGTGCCTGGAGTGGCCTGAACACTGAAGCTTTCTTT. It specifies CAWSGLNTEAFF.

In its sample, this clonotype was seen many times. The rearrangement joins TRBV12-3 or TRBV12-4 to TRBJ1-1, with D tentatively TRBD1 (5 bases). This CDR3 is 13 amino acids long. V was pared by 3 bases and J by 7 bases, with 12 bases between. The CDR3 DNA reads as TGTGCCAGCAGTTTGAAGGGTAGGGGTGAAGCTTTCTTT. Protein: CASSLKGRGEAFF.

There are a few counts of this clonotype. One base away lies a much larger clone, so this may be a sequencing read error. The CDR3 nucleotides read TGTGCCAGCAGTTTACGGGGGGCGCGGAATGAAAAACTGTTTTTT. Translation gives CASSLRGARNEKLFF. The chain couples TRBV12-3 or TRBV12-4 to TRBJ1-4; a weak D match, TRBD1 (6 bases). V was shortened by 2 bases and J by 5 bases, with 12 bases between the two germline ends. The CDR3 totals 15 residues.

This clonotype was counted between two and nine times. The gene calls are TRBV19 and TRBJ1-2, with a possible D match to TRBD1 (6 bases). Trimming cost V 2 bases and J 12 bases, with 16 bases left between them. The germline V gene encodes CDR1 LNHDA and CDR2 SQIVND (reference sequence). The CDR3 totals 13 residues. CDR3 protein: CASSIRGGGGNTF. The CDR3 DNA follows: TGTGCCAGTAGTATACGGGGGGGCGGGGGCAACACCTTC.

This clonotype came up many times. V usage is TRBV6-1 and J usage is TRBJ1-2, with TRBD1 matching over 7 bases. CDR3 length: 14 amino acids. With 7 bases clipped from V and 4 bases from J, the junction kept 9 bases outside the gene matches. Germline assignment: CDR1 MNHNS and CDR2 SASEGT. CDR3: CASTKGGDGYGYTF. The CDR3 DNA sequence: TGTGCCAGCACGAAAGGGGGCGACGGCTATGGCTACACCTTC.

The V and J genes are TRBV29-1 and TRBJ1-2, with D unclear. CDR3 size: 10 residues. Germline V gene lookup returns CDR1 SQVTM and CDR2 ANQGSEA. Trimming removed 3 bases at V and 5 bases at J, with 4 bases between. The CDR3 DNA sequence: TGCAGCGTTGATGGGTATGGCTACACCTTC. Its translation is CSVDGYGYTF.

This clonotype was detected ten times or more. This chain joins TRBV5-1 and TRBJ2-7; unclear D gene. Germline V gives CDR1 SGHRS, CDR2 YFSETQ. V lost 5 bases and J 1 base, leaving 10 bases between the germline ends. The CDR3 covers 13 residues. The CDR3 nucleotides read TGCGCCAGCAGGGCCGTAGGGTCCTACGAGCAGTACTTC. Protein product: CASRAVGSYEQYF.

This rearrangement joins TRBV9 to TRBJ1-4; D unclear. Germline-derived CDR1 and CDR2 are SGDLS and YYNGEE. Trimming left V 0 bases short and J 0 bases short, with 3 bases between. The CDR3 covers 14 residues. The CDR3: CASSVGATNEKLFF. The DNA for the CDR3 is TGTGCCAGCAGCGTAGGAGCAACTAATGAAAAACTGTTTTTT.

The sample holds many counts of this clonotype. This rearrangement joins TRBV6-2 or TRBV6-3 to TRBJ1-3, with 7 bases fitting TRBD1. The junction had 4 bases not matched to a gene; V was cut back by 0 bases and J by 2 bases. Germline V gene lookup returns CDR1 MNHEY and CDR2 SVGEGT. This CDR3 is built from 16 residues. The CDR3, as DNA: TGTGCCAGCAGTTACTCGGGGACAGCGACTGGAAACACCATATATTTT. This translates into CASSYSGTATGNTIYF.

This clonotype was observed many times. The rearrangement links TRBV28 to TRBJ2-7, with unresolved D. Germline lookup yields CDR1 MDHEN and CDR2 SYDVKM. The germline V and J ends were trimmed by 8 bases and 2 bases, with 13 bases remaining between them. This CDR3 spans 13 amino acids. CDR3 in amino acids: CASCGQNPYEQYF. The CDR3 region has the DNA TGTGCCAGCTGTGGCCAGAATCCCTACGAGCAGTACTTC.

This clonotype came up a few times. This chain joins TRBV7-8 and TRBJ2-7; 8 bases are a match to TRBD2. Per the germline V gene, CDR1 is SGHVS and CDR2 is FQNEAQ. The CDR3 has 14 amino acids. V lost 5 bases and J lost 5; bases outside the gene matches: 8. CDR3 amino acids: CASSTSAGADEQYF. The CDR3 region has the DNA TGTGCCAGCAGCACCTCAGCGGGAGCCGACGAGCAGTACTTC.

In this sample, this clonotype turned up many times. The chain carries TRBV20-1 and TRBJ2-5; D might be TRBD2 (6 bases). V was pared by 0 bases and J by 5 bases, with 13 bases between. This CDR3 has 14 residues. Germline CDR1 and CDR2: DFQATT and SNEGSKA (reference sequence). CDR3 amino acids: CSARDSGGTETQYF. Written as DNA, the CDR3 is TGCAGTGCTAGAGATTCAGGCGGGACCGAGACCCAGTACTTC.

The rearrangement uses TRBV5-4 and TRBJ1-1; 7 nucleotides line up with TRBD1. The CDR3 loop spans 15 amino acids. After removal of 1 base from V and 5 bases from J, the junction contained 8 bases not matched to a gene. CDR1 is SGHNT, CDR2 YYREEE, per germline (reference sequence). The CDR3 region is CASSLPAGGDTEAFF. The CDR3 nucleotides are TGTGCCAGCAGCTTGCCCGCAGGGGGAGATACTGAAGCTTTCTTT.

At least ten counts were recorded for this clonotype. The chain combines TRBV28 with TRBJ2-7, with TRBD2 matching 9 bases. Trimming took 5 bases from V and 1 from J; bases not matched to a gene: 0. The CDR3 has 13 amino acids. The germline V gene encodes CDR1 MDHEN and CDR2 SYDVKM. This chain's CDR3 is CASSAGGSYEQYF. The CDR3 DNA is TGTGCCAGCAGTGCGGGGGGGTCCTACGAGCAGTACTTC.

The chain recombines TRBV19 with TRBJ2-7, with TRBD2 as a possible D gene (6 bases). This CDR3 region has 15 residues. Germline CDR1 is LNHDA and CDR2 is SQIVND (reference sequence). V dropped 1 base and J dropped 3 bases, with 13 bases sitting between them. The CDR3 loop is CASSIGGTDYYEQYF. The DNA of the CDR3 is TGTGCCAGTAGTATAGGTGGGACTGACTACTACGAGCAGTACTTC.

In this sample, this clonotype turned up many times. The chain has TRBV7-2 and TRBJ2-1; TRBD2 might be the D (5 bases). Deletions cut 2 bases from V and 4 bases from J, with 15 bases between. Germline-derived CDR1 and CDR2 are SGHTA and FQGNSA. The CDR3 runs to 16 residues. CDR3 sequence: CASSLSFRAVYNEQFF. CDR3 DNA sequence: TGTGCCAGCAGCTTAAGTTTTAGAGCGGTGTACAATGAGCAGTTCTTC.

The J gene is TRBJ1-5, the V gene TRBV11-3, with 10 bases matching TRBD1. The length of the CDR3 is 17 residues. The junction had 3 bases not matched to a gene; V was cut back by 0 bases and J by 1 base. Germline V gene lookup returns CDR1 SGHNT and CDR2 YENEEA. In DNA form, the CDR3 reads TGTGCCAGCAGCTTAGATCCGGGACAGGGGAGCAATCAGCCCCAGCATTTT. This encodes CASSLDPGQGSNQPQHF. The entire variable domain, with the rest obtained from reference TRBV11-3 and TRBJ1-5, is as follows: EAGVVQSPRYKIIEKKQPVAFWCNPISGHNTLYWYLQNLGQGPELLIRYENEEAVDDSQLPKDRFSAERLKGVDSTLKIQPAELGDSAVYLCASSLDPGQGSNQPQHFGDGTRLSIL.

In regard to this clonotype: This may arise from a read error, as a much more abundant clone is one base away. The chain recombines TRBV28 with TRBJ2-7; TRBD2 might be the D (7 bases). Trimming left V 6 bases short and J 7 bases short, with 22 bases between. The CDR3 has 15 residues. Germline CDR1 and CDR2: MDHEN and SYDVKM. The CDR3 reads CASSETGGLPKEQYF. As DNA, the CDR3 is TGTGCCAGCAGCGAAACGGGGGGCCTCCCTAAGGAGCAGTACTTC. Full variable domain (remainder filled in from reference TRBV28 and TRBJ2-7): DVKVTQSSRYLVKRTGEKVFLECVQDMDHENMFWYRQDPGLGLRLIYFSYDVKMKEKGDIPEGYSVSREKKERFSLILESASTNQTSMYLCASSETGGLPKEQYFGPGTRLTVT.

This clonotype has more than one count but fewer than ten. The CDR3 does not end in the conserved phenylalanine or tryptophan, so this is likely a read error. The rearrangement links TRBV6-1 to TRBJ2-1; the match to TRBD1 covers 7 bases. CDR3 length: 15 amino acids. J gave up 5 bases and V 6 bases, and 10 bases lay outside the gene matches. Looked up from germline, CDR1 is MNHNS and CDR2 is SASEGT. This CDR3 reads CASRIYLQGNNEQFL. The CDR3 DNA reads TGTGCCAGCAGAATATATTTACAGGGGAACAATGAGCAGTTCCTC.

This clonotype has at least ten counts. The chain recombines TRBV7-8 with TRBJ2-3, with 15 nucleotides matching TRBD2. The V segment lost 1 base and the J segment 0 bases; nucleotides outside the gene matches: 5. The CDR3 contains 19 residues. Germline V CDR1 and CDR2: SGHVS, FQNEAQ. The CDR3 DNA is TGTGCCAGCAGCTTAGACGGGACTAGCGGGGGGATTAGCACAGATACGCAGTATTTT. Residues: CASSLDGTSGGISTDTQYF.

In its sample, this clonotype was seen many times. This rearrangement joins TRBV15 to TRBJ2-1; D uncertain. The CDR3 consists of 13 residues. The V gene's germline CDR1 is LNHNV and CDR2 YYDKDF (reference sequence). The V end lost 0 bases, the J end lost 7 bases, and 7 bases lay between the germline ends. The CDR3 spells CATSRDVVNEQFF. The CDR3 DNA is TGTGCCACCAGCAGAGATGTAGTAAATGAGCAGTTCTTC.

The V and J genes are TRBV20-1 and TRBJ2-3; the match to TRBD2 covers 12 bases. The ends lost 1 base at V and 2 bases at J; junction bases unmatched: 10. Germline V gene data show CDR1 as DFQATT and CDR2 as SNEGSKA (reference sequence). This CDR3 region has 18 residues. CDR3 sequence (DNA): TGCAGTGCTAGAGTGGCTAGCGGGGGGGGAGTCAACACAGATACGCAGTATTTT. Its protein is CSARVASGGGVNTDTQYF.

This clonotype was detected many times. V usage is TRBV6-1 and J usage is TRBJ2-1; D unresolved. Looked up from germline, CDR1 is MNHNS and CDR2 is SASEGT. Trimming removed 7 bases from V and 8 bases from J, with 15 bases in between. The CDR3 has 13 amino acids. The CDR3 reads CASMGVIEDEQFF. The CDR3 bases are TGTGCCAGCATGGGTGTGATTGAGGATGAGCAGTTCTTC.